Detailed here is one T cell receptor beta chain. The data originate from a study of technical replicates of blood from a handful of donors. Assay used: immunoSEQ multiplex PCR; TCRdb lists only in-frame clones, some missing. The repertoire has 53,000 or so clones, about 86% of them found once; the top ten carry roughly 5.3%. V lost 0 bases and J lost 7, with 13 bases in between. The CDR3 runs to 14 residues. From germline, CDR1 is SGDLS and CDR2 YYNGEE. Material for sequencing was PBMCs. This clonotype was obtained from a human donor in good health. Some clones in this sample may be carry-over from other donors' samples. This chain connects TRBV9 to TRBJ1-2; D remains unclear. CDR3 DNA sequence: TGTGCCAGCAGCGTAGTATCGGGAGAGGGTGGCTACACCTTC. Its protein product is CASSVVSGEGGYTF. Full variable domain (rest looked up from reference TRBV9 and TRBJ1-2): DSGVTQTPKHLITATGQRVTLRCSPRSGDLSVYWYQQSLDQGLQFLIQYYNGEERAKGNILERFSAQQFPDLHSELNLSSLELGDSALYFCASSVVSGEGGYTFGSGTRLTVV.